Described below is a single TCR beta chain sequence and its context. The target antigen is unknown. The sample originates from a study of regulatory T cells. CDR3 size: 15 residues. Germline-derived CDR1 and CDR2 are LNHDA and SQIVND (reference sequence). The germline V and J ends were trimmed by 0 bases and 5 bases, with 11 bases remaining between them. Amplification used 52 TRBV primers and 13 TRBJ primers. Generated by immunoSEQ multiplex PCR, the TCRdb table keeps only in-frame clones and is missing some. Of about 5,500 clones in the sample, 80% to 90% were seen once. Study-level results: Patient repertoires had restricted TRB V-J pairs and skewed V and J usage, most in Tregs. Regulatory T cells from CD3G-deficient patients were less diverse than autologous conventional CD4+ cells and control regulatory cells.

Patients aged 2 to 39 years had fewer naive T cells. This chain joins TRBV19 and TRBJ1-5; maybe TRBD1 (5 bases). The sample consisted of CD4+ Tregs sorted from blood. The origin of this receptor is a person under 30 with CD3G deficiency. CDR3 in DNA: TGTGCCAGTAGTATAGACGGGGGAGGATATCAGCCCCAGCATTTT. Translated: CASSIDGGGYQPQHF. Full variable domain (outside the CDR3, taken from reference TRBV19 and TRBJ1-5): DGGITQSPKYLFRKEGQNVTLSCEQNLNHDAMYWYRQDPGQGLRLIYYSQIVNDFQKGDIAEGYSVSREKKESFPLTVTSAQKNPTAFYLCASSIDGGGYQPQHFGDGTRLSIL.